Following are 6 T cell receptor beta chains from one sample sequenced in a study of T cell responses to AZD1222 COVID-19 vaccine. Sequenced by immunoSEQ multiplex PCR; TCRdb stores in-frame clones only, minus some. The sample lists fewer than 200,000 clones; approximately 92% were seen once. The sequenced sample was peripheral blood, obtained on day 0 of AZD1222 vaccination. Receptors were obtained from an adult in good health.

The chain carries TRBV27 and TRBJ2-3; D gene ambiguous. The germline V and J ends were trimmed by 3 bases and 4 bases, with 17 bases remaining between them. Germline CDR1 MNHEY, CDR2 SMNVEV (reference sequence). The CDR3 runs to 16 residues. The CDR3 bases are TGTGCCAGCAGTTTCCTTCAGACGCACCGCCCAGATACGCAGTATTTT. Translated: CASSFLQTHRPDTQYF.

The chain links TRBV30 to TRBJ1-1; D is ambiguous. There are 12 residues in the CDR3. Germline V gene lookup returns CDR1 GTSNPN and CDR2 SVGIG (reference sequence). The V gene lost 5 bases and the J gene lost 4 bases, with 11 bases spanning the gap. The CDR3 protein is CAWGRRGTEAFF. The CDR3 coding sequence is TGTGCCTGGGGGCGACGCGGCACTGAAGCTTTCTTT.

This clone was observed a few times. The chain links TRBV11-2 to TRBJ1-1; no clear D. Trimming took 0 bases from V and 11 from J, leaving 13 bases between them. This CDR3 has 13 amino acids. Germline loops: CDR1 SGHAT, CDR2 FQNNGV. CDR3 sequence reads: CASSLESSGGAFF. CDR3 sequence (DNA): TGTGCCAGCAGCTTAGAGTCTTCAGGTGGGGCTTTCTTT. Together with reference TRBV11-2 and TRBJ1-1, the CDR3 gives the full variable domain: EAGVAQSPRYKIIEKRQSVAFWCNPISGHATLYWYQQILGQGPKLLIQFQNNGVVDDSQLPKDRFSAERLKGVDSTLKIQPAKLEDSAVYLCASSLESSGGAFFGQGTRLTVV.

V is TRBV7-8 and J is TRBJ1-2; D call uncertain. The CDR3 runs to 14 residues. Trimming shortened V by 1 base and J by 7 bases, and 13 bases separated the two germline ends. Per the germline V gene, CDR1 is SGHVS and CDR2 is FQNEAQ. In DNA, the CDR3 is TGTGCCAGCAGCTTAGGGACTTTGTCGGTTGGCTACACCTTC. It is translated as CASSLGTLSVGYTF.

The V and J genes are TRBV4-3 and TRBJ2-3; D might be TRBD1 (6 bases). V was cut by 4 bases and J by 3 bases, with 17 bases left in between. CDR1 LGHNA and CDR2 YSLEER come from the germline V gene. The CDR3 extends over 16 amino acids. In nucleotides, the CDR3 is TGCGCCAGCAGCCCTCAGGGGTTGGGGACGACAGATACGCAGTATTTT. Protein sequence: CASSPQGLGTTDTQYF.

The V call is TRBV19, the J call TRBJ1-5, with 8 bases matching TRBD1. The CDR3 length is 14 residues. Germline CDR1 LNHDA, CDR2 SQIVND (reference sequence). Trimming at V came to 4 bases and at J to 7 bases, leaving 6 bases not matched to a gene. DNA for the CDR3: TGTGCCAGTAGTACGCGGGACAGGTCCCAGCCCCAGCATTTT. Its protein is CASSTRDRSQPQHF.